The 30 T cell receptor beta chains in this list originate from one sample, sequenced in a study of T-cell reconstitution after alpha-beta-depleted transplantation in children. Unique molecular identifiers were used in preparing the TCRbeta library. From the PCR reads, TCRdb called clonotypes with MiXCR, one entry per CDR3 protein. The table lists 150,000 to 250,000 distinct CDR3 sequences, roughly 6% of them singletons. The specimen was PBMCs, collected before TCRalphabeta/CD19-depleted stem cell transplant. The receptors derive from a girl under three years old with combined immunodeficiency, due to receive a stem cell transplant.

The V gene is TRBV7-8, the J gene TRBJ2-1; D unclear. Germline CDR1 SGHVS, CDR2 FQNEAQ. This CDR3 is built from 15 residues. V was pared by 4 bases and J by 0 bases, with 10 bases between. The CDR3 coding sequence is TGTGCCAGCAGCTCCAGGATAACCTCCTACAATGAGCAGTTCTTC. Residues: CASSSRITSYNEQFF.

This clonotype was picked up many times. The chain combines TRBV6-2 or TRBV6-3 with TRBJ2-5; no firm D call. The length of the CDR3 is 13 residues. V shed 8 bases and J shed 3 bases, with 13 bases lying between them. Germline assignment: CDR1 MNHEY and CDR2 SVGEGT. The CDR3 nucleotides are TGTGCCAGCGGAGTATTGGTGGAAGAGACCCAGTACTTC. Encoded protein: CASGVLVEETQYF.

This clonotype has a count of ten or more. CDR3 protein: CASSLSPSGVTYEQYF. The CDR3 DNA reads as TGTGCCAGCAGCTTGAGTCCAAGCGGGGTGACCTACGAGCAGTACTTC. This chain connects TRBV5-5 to TRBJ2-7; TRBD2 matches at 7 bases. Germline V CDR1 and CDR2: SGHKS, YYEKEE (reference sequence). This CDR3 has 16 residues. Trimming at V came to 1 base and at J to 2 bases, leaving 9 bases not matched to a gene.

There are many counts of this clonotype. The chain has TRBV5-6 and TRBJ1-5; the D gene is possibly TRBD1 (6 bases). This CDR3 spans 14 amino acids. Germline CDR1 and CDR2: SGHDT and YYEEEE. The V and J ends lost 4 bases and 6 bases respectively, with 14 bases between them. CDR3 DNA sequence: TGTGCCAGCAGCCCAGGACAGTCTGTTCAGCCCCAGCATTTT. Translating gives CASSPGQSVQPQHF.

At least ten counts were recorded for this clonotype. The CDR3 protein is CASSLRTGANYGYTF. The CDR3 region has the DNA TGCGCCAGCAGCCTCCGTACAGGAGCCAACTATGGCTACACCTTC. The V call is TRBV4-3, the J call TRBJ1-2; perhaps TRBD1 as D (5 bases). V gave up 4 bases and J gave up 2 bases, with 14 bases separating them. This CDR3 has 15 residues. Germline V gene sequence: CDR1 LGHNA, CDR2 YSLEER.

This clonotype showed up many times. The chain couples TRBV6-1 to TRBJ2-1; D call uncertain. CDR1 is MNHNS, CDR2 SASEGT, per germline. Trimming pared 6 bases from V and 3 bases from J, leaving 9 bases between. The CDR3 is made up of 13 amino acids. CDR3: CASSLGHYNEQFF. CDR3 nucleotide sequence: TGTGCCAGCAGCCTAGGTCACTACAATGAGCAGTTCTTC.

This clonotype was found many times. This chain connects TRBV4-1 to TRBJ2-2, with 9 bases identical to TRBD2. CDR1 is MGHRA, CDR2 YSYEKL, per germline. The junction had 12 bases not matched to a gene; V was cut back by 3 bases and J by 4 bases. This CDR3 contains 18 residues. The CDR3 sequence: CASSHRGGGAAITGELFF. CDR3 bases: TGCGCCAGCAGCCATCGTGGCGGGGGGGCCGCGATCACCGGGGAGCTGTTTTTT.

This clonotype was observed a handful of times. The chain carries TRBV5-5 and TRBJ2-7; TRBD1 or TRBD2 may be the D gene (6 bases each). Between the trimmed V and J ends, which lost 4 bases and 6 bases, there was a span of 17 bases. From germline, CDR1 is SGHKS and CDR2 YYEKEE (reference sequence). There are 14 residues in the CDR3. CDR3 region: CASSLGPGGGEQYF. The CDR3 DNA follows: TGTGCCAGCAGCCTCGGACCCGGAGGGGGCGAGCAGTACTTC.

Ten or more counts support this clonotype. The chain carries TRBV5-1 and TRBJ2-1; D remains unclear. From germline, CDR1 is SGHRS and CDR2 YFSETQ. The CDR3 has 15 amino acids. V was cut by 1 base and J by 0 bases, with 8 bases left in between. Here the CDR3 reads CASSLYGSSYNEQFF. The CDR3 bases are TGCGCCAGCAGCTTGTATGGTAGCTCCTACAATGAGCAGTTCTTC.

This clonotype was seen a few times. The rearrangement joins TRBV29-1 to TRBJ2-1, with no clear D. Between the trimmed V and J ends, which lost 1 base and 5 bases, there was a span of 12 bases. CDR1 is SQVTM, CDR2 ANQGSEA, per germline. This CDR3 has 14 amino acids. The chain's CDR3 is CSVEGPPMDNEQFF. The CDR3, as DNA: TGCAGCGTTGAAGGCCCGCCCATGGACAATGAGCAGTTCTTC.

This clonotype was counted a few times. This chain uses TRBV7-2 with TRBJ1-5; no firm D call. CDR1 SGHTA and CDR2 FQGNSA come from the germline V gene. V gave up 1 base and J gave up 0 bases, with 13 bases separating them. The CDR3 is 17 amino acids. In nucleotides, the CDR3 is TGTGCCAGCAGCTTAGGAGGGTCAGCCTATAGCAATCAGCCCCAGCATTTT. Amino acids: CASSLGGSAYSNQPQHF.

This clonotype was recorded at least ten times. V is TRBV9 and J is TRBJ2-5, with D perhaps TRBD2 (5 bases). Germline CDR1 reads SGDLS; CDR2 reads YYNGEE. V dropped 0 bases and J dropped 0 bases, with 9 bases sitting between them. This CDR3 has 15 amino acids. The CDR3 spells CASSVGGSDQETQYF. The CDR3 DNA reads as TGTGCCAGCAGCGTAGGCGGTAGCGACCAAGAGACCCAGTACTTC.

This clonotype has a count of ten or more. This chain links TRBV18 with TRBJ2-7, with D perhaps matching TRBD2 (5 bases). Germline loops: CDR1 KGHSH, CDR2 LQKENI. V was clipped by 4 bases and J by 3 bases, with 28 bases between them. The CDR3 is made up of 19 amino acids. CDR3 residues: CASSRVRISAGILGYEQYF. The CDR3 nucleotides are TGTGCCAGCTCACGGGTCCGGATTTCGGCCGGGATATTAGGCTACGAGCAGTACTTC. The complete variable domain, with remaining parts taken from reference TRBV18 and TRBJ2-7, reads NAGVMQNPRHLVRRRGQEARLRCSPMKGHSHVYWYRQLPEEGLKFMVYLQKENIIDESGMPKERFSAEFPKEGPSILRIQQVVRGDSAAYFCASSRVRISAGILGYEQYFGPGTRLTVT.

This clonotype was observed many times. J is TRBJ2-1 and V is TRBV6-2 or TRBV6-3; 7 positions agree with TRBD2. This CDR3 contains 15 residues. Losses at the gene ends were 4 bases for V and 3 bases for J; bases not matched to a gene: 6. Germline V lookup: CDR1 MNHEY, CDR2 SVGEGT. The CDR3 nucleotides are TGTGCCAGCAGTTTCGGGCTAGCGGTCTACAATGAGCAGTTCTTC. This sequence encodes CASSFGLAVYNEQFF.

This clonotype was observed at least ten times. CDR3 protein: CASSGLPADTQYF. The CDR3 nucleotides read TGCGCCAGCAGTGGCCTACCTGCAGATACGCAGTATTTT. This sequence joins TRBV5-1 and TRBJ2-3; no definite D call. The CDR3 runs to 13 residues. Trimming removed 5 bases at V and 4 bases at J, with 11 bases between. Per the germline V gene, CDR1 is SGHRS and CDR2 is YFSETQ.

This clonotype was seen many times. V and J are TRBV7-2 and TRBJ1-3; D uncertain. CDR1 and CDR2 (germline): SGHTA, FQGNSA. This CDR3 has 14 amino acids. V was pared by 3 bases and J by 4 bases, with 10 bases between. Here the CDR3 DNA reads TGTGCCAGCAGCTTCGAATTTACAGGAAACACCATATATTTT. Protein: CASSFEFTGNTIYF.

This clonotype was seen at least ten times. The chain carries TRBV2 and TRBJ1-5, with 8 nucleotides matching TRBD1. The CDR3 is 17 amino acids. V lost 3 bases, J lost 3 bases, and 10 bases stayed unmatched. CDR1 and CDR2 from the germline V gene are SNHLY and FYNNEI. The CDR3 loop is CASSDPPTGVYNQPQHF. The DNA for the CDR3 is TGTGCCAGCAGTGACCCTCCGACAGGGGTGTACAATCAGCCCCAGCATTTT.

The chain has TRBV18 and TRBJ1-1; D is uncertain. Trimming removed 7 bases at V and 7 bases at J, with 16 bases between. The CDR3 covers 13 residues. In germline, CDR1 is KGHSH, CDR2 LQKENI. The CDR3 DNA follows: TGTGCCAGCTGCCCCCGTACGGCAGGTGAAGCTTTCTTT. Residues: CASCPRTAGEAFF.

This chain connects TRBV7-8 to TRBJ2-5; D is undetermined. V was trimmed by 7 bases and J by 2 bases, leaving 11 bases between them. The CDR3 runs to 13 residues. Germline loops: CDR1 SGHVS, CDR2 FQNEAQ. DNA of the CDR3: TGTGCCAGCACCCCCTATGGACAAGAGACCCAGTACTTC. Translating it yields CASTPYGQETQYF. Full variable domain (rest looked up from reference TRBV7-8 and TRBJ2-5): GAGVSQSPRYKVAKRGQDVALRCDPISGHVSLFWYQQALGQGPEFLTYFQNEAQLDKSGLPSDRFFAERPEGSVSTLKIQRTQQEDSAVYLCASTPYGQETQYFGPGTRLLVL.

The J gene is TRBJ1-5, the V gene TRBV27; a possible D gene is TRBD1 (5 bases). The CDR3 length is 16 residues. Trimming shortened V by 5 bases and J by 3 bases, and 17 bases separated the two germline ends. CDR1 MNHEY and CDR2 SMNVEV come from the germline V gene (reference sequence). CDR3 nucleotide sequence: TGTGCCAGCAGTCACCTTACAGGCAACCTCAATCAGCCCCAGCATTTT. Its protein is CASSHLTGNLNQPQHF.

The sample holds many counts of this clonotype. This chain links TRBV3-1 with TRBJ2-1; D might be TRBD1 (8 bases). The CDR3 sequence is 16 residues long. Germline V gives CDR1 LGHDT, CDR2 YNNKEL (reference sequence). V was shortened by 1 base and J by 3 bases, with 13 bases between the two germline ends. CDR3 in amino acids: CASSQVTGGVYNEQFF. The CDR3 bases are TGTGCCAGCAGCCAAGTCACAGGGGGGGTCTACAATGAGCAGTTCTTC.

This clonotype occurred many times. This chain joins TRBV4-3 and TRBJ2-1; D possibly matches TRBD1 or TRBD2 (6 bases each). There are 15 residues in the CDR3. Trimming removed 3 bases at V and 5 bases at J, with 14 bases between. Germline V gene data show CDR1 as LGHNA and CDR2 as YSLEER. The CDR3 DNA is TGCGCCAGCAGCCAGGTTGGAGGGGGGAACAATGAGCAGTTCTTC. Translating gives CASSQVGGGNNEQFF.

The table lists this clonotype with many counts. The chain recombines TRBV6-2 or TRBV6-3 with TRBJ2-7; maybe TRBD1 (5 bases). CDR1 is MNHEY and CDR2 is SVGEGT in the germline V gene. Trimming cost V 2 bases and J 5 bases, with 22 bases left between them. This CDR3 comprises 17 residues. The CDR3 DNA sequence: TGTGCCAGCAGTTACGGATGGGCAGGGCCCGACGGTGACGAGCAGTACTTC. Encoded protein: CASSYGWAGPDGDEQYF.

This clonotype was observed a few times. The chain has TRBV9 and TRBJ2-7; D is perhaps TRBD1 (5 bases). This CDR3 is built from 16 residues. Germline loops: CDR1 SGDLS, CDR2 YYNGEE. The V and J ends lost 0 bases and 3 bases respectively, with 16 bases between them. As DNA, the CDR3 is TGTGCCAGCAGCGTAGGGGGTACAGGAGTTATCTACGAGCAGTACTTC. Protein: CASSVGGTGVIYEQYF. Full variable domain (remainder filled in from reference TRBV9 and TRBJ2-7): DSGVTQTPKHLITATGQRVTLRCSPRSGDLSVYWYQQSLDQGLQFLIQYYNGEERAKGNILERFSAQQFPDLHSELNLSSLELGDSALYFCASSVGGTGVIYEQYFGPGTRLTVT.

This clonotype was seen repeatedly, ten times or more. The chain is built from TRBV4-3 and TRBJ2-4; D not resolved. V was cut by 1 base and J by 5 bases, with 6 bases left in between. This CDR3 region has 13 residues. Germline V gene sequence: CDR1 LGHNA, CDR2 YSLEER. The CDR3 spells CASSQGDENIQYF. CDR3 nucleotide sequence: TGCGCCAGCAGCCAAGGTGACGAAAACATTCAGTACTTC.

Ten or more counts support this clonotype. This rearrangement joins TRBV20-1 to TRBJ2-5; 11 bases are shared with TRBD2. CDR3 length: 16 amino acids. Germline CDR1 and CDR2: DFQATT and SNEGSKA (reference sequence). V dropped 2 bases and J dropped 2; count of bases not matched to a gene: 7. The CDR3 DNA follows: TGCAGTGCTAGACTAGCGGGAGGCCTGAAGCAAGAGACCCAGTACTTC. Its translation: CSARLAGGLKQETQYF.

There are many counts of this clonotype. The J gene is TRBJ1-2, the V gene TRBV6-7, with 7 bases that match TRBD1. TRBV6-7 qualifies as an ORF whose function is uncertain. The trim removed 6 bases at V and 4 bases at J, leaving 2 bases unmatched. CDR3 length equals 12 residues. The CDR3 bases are TGTGCCAGCAGCGGGACAGTCTATGGCTACACCTTC. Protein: CASSGTVYGYTF.

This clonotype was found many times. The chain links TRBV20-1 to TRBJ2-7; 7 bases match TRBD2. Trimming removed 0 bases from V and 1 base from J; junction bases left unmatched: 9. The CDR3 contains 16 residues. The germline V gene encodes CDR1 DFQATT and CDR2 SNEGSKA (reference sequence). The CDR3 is CSARDLQGDYSYEQYF. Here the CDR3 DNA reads TGCAGTGCTAGAGACCTACAAGGGGACTATTCCTACGAGCAGTACTTC.

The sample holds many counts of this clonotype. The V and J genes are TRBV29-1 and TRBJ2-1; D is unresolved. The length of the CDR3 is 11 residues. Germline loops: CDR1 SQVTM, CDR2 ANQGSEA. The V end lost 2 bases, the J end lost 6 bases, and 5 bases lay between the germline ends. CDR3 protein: CSVEQPNEQFF. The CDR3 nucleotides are TGCAGCGTTGAACAGCCCAATGAGCAGTTCTTC.

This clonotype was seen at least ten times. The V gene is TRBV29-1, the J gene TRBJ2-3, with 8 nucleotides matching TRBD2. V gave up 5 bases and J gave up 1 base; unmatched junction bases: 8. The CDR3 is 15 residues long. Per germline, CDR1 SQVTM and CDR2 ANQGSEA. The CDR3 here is CSVPPREARTDTQYF. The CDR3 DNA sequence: TGCAGCGTTCCCCCGCGGGAGGCTCGCACAGATACGCAGTATTTT.